This T cell receptor beta chain was retrieved from a study of cytomegalovirus exposure and HLA in healthy donors. Researchers ran the PCR with 60 Vbeta and 13 Jbeta primers. Data came from immunoSEQ multiplex PCR; TCRdb stores just in-frame clones and leaves some out. The data contain approximately 170,000 clones, more than 65% of them singletons. Remarks on this clone: The antigen remains undetermined.

Broader study findings: The only immune exposure information that was available was CMV serostatus. Excluded: some indistinguishable V segments such as TRBV6-2 and TRBV6-3.

The trim removed 8 bases at V and 5 bases at J, leaving 12 bases unmatched. The length of the CDR3 is 14 residues. Germline assignment: CDR1 SQVTM and CDR2 ANQGSEA. The sequenced material came from PBMCs. This TCR was sampled from a man younger than 30 in good health and CMV-seropositive. The J gene is TRBJ1-5, the V gene TRBV29-1, with TRBD1 matching over 7 bases. CDR3 sequence reads: CSPRPGQTYQPQHF. The CDR3 bases are TGCAGCCCAAGGCCGGGACAGACTTATCAGCCCCAGCATTTT.